Sequencing of this T cell receptor beta chain was carried out in a study of cytomegalovirus exposure and HLA in healthy donors. At the level of the study: Early release data held 75 million to 90 million unique TCRs from HLA-typed donors.

This CDR3 is 15 amino acids long. Germline V gene lookup returns CDR1 MNHNS and CDR2 SASEGT. After removal of 5 bases from V and 0 bases from J, the junction contained 5 bases not matched to a gene. The PCR contained 60 Vbeta and 13 Jbeta primers. This table comes from immunoSEQ multiplex PCR, and its TCRdb copy is limited to in-frame clones, with some not included. The sample lists some 89,000 clones, 85% seen once, with about 7% in the top ten. Study findings and constraints: Among CMV-associated TCR beta chains, most appeared HLA-restricted in a later analysis. Rare TCR sequences dominated, though some public TCRs recurred in many donors.

A few counts support this clone. Its target is not known. Healthy bone marrow donors supplied every sample. This chain uses TRBV6-1 with TRBJ2-7; 9 bases match TRBD2. The sample taken for sequencing was PBMCs. The receptor comes from a middle-aged man in good health and CMV-seropositive. The CDR3 coding sequence is TGTGCCAGCAGTACGCTAGCGGGGAGCTCCTACGAGCAGTACTTC. It codes for CASSTLAGSSYEQYF.